The 27 T cell receptor beta chains below all came from one sample that was sequenced in a study of T cells in localized non-small cell lung cancer. The repertoire was sequenced with immunoSEQ multiplex PCR; TCRdb's copy has only in-frame clones and lacks some. The data show 58,000 or so clones, 90% seen once. This material consisted of peripheral blood, taken before any cancer treatment. The origin of the receptors is a woman aged 35 to 75 with stage I lung adenocarcinoma.

V usage is TRBV11-3 and J usage is TRBJ2-1, with D possibly being TRBD2 (7 bases). Deletions cut 5 bases from V and 9 bases from J, with 20 bases between. The CDR3 spans 15 residues. Germline assignment: CDR1 SGHNT and CDR2 YENEEA. CDR3 in DNA: TGTGCCAGCAGCCGCGGGGGCTTGAATATTGGTGAGCAGTTCTTC. It is translated as CASSRGGLNIGEQFF. Full variable domain (missing parts from reference TRBV11-3 and TRBJ2-1): EAGVVQSPRYKIIEKKQPVAFWCNPISGHNTLYWYLQNLGQGPELLIRYENEEAVDDSQLPKDRFSAERLKGVDSTLKIQPAELGDSAVYLCASSRGGLNIGEQFFGPGTRLTVL.

This clone occurred a few times. The chain has TRBV6-4 and TRBJ1-5; 7 bases align to TRBD1. V lost 6 bases to trimming and J lost 0 bases; unmatched junction nucleotides: 5. Looked up from germline, CDR1 is MRHNA and CDR2 is SNTAGT. The CDR3 totals 15 residues. CDR3 nucleotide sequence: TGTGCCAGCAGCGAACAGGGGCTTAGCAATCAGCCCCAGCATTTT. Translation gives CASSEQGLSNQPQHF.

J is TRBJ1-1 and V is TRBV14, with D uncertain. The CDR3 extends over 13 amino acids. The V end lost 6 bases, the J end lost 2 bases, and 10 bases lay between the germline ends. Germline values: CDR1 SGHDN, CDR2 FVKESK. The CDR3 DNA follows: TGTGCCAGCAGTCCCGGGGTTAACACTGAAGCTTTCTTT. It specifies CASSPGVNTEAFF.

The chain's CDR3 is CASSLEGQGAAFF. CDR3 nucleotide sequence: TGTGCCAGCAGCTTAGAGGGACAGGGGGCCGCTTTCTTT. The chain joins TRBV7-9 to TRBJ1-1, with 12 bases matching TRBD1. This CDR3 contains 13 residues. Germline V gives CDR1 SEHNR, CDR2 FQNEAQ (reference sequence). Trimming took 1 base from V and 11 from J; bases not matched to a gene: 2.

This chain uses TRBV28 with TRBJ1-5; D remains unclear. The germline CDR1 and CDR2 sequences are MDHEN and SYDVKM. This CDR3 has 17 amino acids. Trimming took off 1 base at V and 0 bases at J, with 13 bases between the two ends. The CDR3 loop reads CASSLYVGIYSNQPQHF. CDR3 bases: TGTGCCAGCAGTTTATACGTAGGGATTTATAGCAATCAGCCCCAGCATTTT. The complete variable domain, with remaining parts taken from reference TRBV28 and TRBJ1-5, reads DVKVTQSSRYLVKRTGEKVFLECVQDMDHENMFWYRQDPGLGLRLIYFSYDVKMKEKGDIPEGYSVSREKKERFSLILESASTNQTSMYLCASSLYVGIYSNQPQHFGDGTRLSIL.

V and J are TRBV5-8 and TRBJ1-5, with a weak D call TRBD1 (6 bases). The germline CDR1 and CDR2 sequences are SGHTS and YDEGEE. Between the trimmed V and J ends, which lost 4 bases and 4 bases, there was a span of 18 bases. The CDR3 loop spans 16 amino acids. CDR3 sequence reads: CASSGTRGVGNQPQHF. As DNA, the CDR3 is TGTGCCAGCAGCGGTACCAGGGGAGTGGGTAATCAGCCCCAGCATTTT.

The chain carries TRBV10-2 and TRBJ1-6; D gene unclear. This CDR3 comprises 15 residues. With 3 bases removed from V and 6 bases from J, the gap between germline ends came to 12 bases. Looked up from germline, CDR1 is WSHSY and CDR2 is SAAADI. The CDR3 reads CASSDGPEGNSPLHF. The CDR3 region has the DNA TGCGCCAGCAGTGATGGGCCGGAGGGTAATTCACCCCTCCACTTT.

The V gene is TRBV19, the J gene TRBJ1-4; 11 positions agree with TRBD1. The ends lost 4 bases at V and 1 base at J; junction bases unmatched: 2. Germline V CDR1 and CDR2: LNHDA, SQIVND (reference sequence). The CDR3 length is 16 residues. CDR3 loop: CASSKGTGGTNEKLFF. The CDR3 nucleotides read TGTGCCAGTAGTAAAGGGACAGGGGGAACTAATGAAAAACTGTTTTTT. Variable domain in full (rest from reference TRBV19 and TRBJ1-4): DGGITQSPKYLFRKEGQNVTLSCEQNLNHDAMYWYRQDPGQGLRLIYYSQIVNDFQKGDIAEGYSVSREKKESFPLTVTSAQKNPTAFYLCASSKGTGGTNEKLFFGSGTQLSVL.

The J gene is TRBJ2-7, the V gene TRBV28, with 11 bases that match TRBD1. V dropped 7 bases and J dropped 5; count of bases not matched to a gene: 13. Germline CDR1 and CDR2: MDHEN and SYDVKM. The CDR3 length is 16 residues. This CDR3 reads CASTLTSGTGGNEQYF. CDR3 sequence (DNA): TGTGCCAGCACCTTAACCTCCGGGACAGGGGGAAACGAGCAGTACTTC.

The chain employs TRBV19 and TRBJ2-5, with a tentative D call TRBD1 (5 bases). CDR3 length: 13 amino acids. The germline V and J ends were trimmed by 5 bases and 3 bases, with 10 bases remaining between them. Per germline, CDR1 LNHDA and CDR2 SQIVND (reference sequence). The CDR3 DNA sequence: TGTGCCAGTAGTCTAAGGGGCGAAGAGACCCAGTACTTC. Translation: CASSLRGEETQYF.

In its sample, this clone was seen once. V is TRBV18 and J is TRBJ2-7; 9 bases align to TRBD2. Per germline, CDR1 KGHSH and CDR2 LQKENI. This CDR3 is built from 17 residues. V lost 2 bases to trimming and J lost 4 bases; unmatched junction nucleotides: 12. The CDR3 reads CASSPISYSGSGYEQYF. The CDR3 bases are TGTGCCAGCTCACCAATCTCCTATAGCGGGAGCGGGTACGAGCAGTACTTC. Combining the CDR3 with reference TRBV18 and TRBJ2-7 gives the whole variable domain NAGVMQNPRHLVRRRGQEARLRCSPMKGHSHVYWYRQLPEEGLKFMVYLQKENIIDESGMPKERFSAEFPKEGPSILRIQQVVRGDSAAYFCASSPISYSGSGYEQYFGPGTRLTVT.

The sample holds one count of this clone. The CDR3: CASSPGQTTNYGYTF. The CDR3 DNA follows: TGTGCCAGCTCGCCTGGACAGACCACTAACTATGGCTACACCTTC. V is TRBV18 and J is TRBJ1-2; D is possibly TRBD1 (6 bases). CDR1 KGHSH and CDR2 LQKENI come from the germline V gene. Trimming removed 6 bases at V and 0 bases at J, with 14 bases between. The CDR3 is made up of 15 amino acids.

J is TRBJ1-5 and V is TRBV15; tentative D call: TRBD1 (5 bases). V was trimmed by 5 bases and J by 7 bases, leaving 15 bases between them. The germline V gene has CDR1 LNHNV and CDR2 YYDKDF (reference sequence). The CDR3 consists of 14 residues. The CDR3 loop is CATSQGEGWQPQHF. The CDR3 nucleotides are TGTGCCACCAGCCAAGGGGAGGGCTGGCAGCCCCAGCATTTT.

The rearrangement links TRBV19 to TRBJ1-1, with D tentatively TRBD1 (6 bases). Germline V gives CDR1 LNHDA, CDR2 SQIVND (reference sequence). The CDR3 sequence is 15 residues long. V dropped 0 bases and J dropped 4 bases, with 12 bases sitting between them. In nucleotides, the CDR3 is TGTGCCAGTAGTATAGATGGGGGCGGCGGCACTGAAGCTTTCTTT. It is translated as CASSIDGGGGTEAFF.

Written as DNA, the CDR3 is TGTGCCAGCTCACCGGTGGGTAGCAATCAGCCCCAGCATTTT. This encodes CASSPVGSNQPQHF. This rearrangement joins TRBV18 to TRBJ1-5; D unresolved. The length of the CDR3 is 14 residues. The V end lost 3 bases, the J end lost 0 bases, and 6 bases lay between the germline ends. CDR1 is KGHSH, CDR2 LQKENI, per germline.

The gene calls are TRBV10-2 and TRBJ2-3, with 8 bases identical to TRBD2. V lost 7 bases to trimming and J lost 1 base; unmatched junction nucleotides: 4. This CDR3 contains 14 residues. Per germline, CDR1 WSHSY and CDR2 SAAADI. CDR3 amino acids: CASTRAGGTDTQYF. The CDR3 DNA sequence: TGCGCCAGCACGCGAGCGGGGGGCACAGATACGCAGTATTTT.

V and J are TRBV12-5 and TRBJ2-3; 8 bases align to TRBD1. The ends lost 0 bases at V and 2 bases at J; junction bases unmatched: 22. Germline V CDR1 and CDR2: LGHNT, FRNRAP. The CDR3 sequence is 22 residues long. CDR3 amino acids: CASGLVFWAWQDRDIHTDTQYF. CDR3 nucleotides: TGTGCTAGTGGTTTGGTATTTTGGGCGTGGCAGGACAGGGACATCCACACAGATACGCAGTATTTT.

CDR3 amino acids: CASSLGGGSTDTQYF. As DNA, the CDR3 is TGCGCCAGCAGCTTGGGTGGCGGGAGCACAGATACGCAGTATTTT. This chain uses TRBV5-1 with TRBJ2-3, with D possibly being TRBD2 (5 bases). The CDR3 is made up of 15 amino acids. The germline V gene encodes CDR1 SGHRS and CDR2 YFSETQ. V shed 0 bases and J shed 0 bases, with 8 bases lying between them.

This chain joins TRBV30 and TRBJ2-1, with 11 bases that match TRBD2. V dropped 8 bases and J dropped 5; count of bases not matched to a gene: 2. The CDR3 extends over 12 amino acids. Per germline, CDR1 GTSNPN and CDR2 SVGIG (reference sequence). The CDR3 DNA reads TGTGCCGGGACTAGCGGTGACAATGAGCAGTTCTTC. Residues: CAGTSGDNEQFF.

This chain connects TRBV7-3 to TRBJ2-7; no reliable D call. The CDR3 consists of 15 residues. Deletions cut 0 bases from V and 1 base from J, with 10 bases between. Germline V lookup: CDR1 SGHTA, CDR2 FQGTGA. CDR3: CASSLTHGRSYEQYF. CDR3 nucleotide sequence: TGTGCCAGCAGCTTAACGCACGGCCGGTCCTACGAGCAGTACTTC.

This clone was observed a single time. The rearrangement uses TRBV25-1 and TRBJ1-2, with 11 bases lining up with TRBD1. The germline V gene encodes CDR1 MGHDK and CDR2 SYGVNS. This CDR3 comprises 15 residues. Germline trimming cut 3 bases from V and 5 bases from J; bases unmatched to any gene: 5. The CDR3 region has the DNA TGTGCCAGCAGTGAGGGGACAGGGGGGGGGTATGGCTACACCTTC. Its translation is CASSEGTGGGYGYTF.

DNA for the CDR3: TGCAGCGTTGCAGGCGGGAAAACGAACACTGAAGCTTTCTTT. Protein: CSVAGGKTNTEAFF. J is TRBJ1-1 and V is TRBV29-1; no definite D call. This CDR3 is 14 amino acids long. Germline V gene lookup returns CDR1 SQVTM and CDR2 ANQGSEA. V shed 4 bases and J shed 1 base, with 13 bases lying between them.

The rearrangement uses TRBV27 and TRBJ2-6; D gene uncertain. Per germline, CDR1 MNHEY and CDR2 SMNVEV (reference sequence). This CDR3 is 15 amino acids long. Deletions cut 3 bases from V and 0 bases from J, with 6 bases between. The DNA of the CDR3 is TGTGCCAGCAGTTTGCAGCTCTCTGGGGCCAACGTCCTGACTTTC. Protein: CASSLQLSGANVLTF. The entire variable domain, with the rest obtained from reference TRBV27 and TRBJ2-6, is as follows: EAQVTQNPRYLITVTGKKLTVTCSQNMNHEYMSWYRQDPGLGLRQIYYSMNVEVTDKGDVPEGYKVSRKEKRNFPLILESPSPNQTSLYFCASSLQLSGANVLTFGAGSRLTVL.

This clone was picked up one time. The chain is built from TRBV6-5 and TRBJ1-2; the match to TRBD1 covers 7 bases. The trim removed 4 bases at V and 3 bases at J, leaving 11 bases unmatched. Germline V gives CDR1 MNHEY, CDR2 SVGAGI. The CDR3 has 16 amino acids. Written as DNA, the CDR3 is TGTGCCAGCAGTTTCTTATCGACAGGGTATGACTATGGCTACACCTTC. Its translation: CASSFLSTGYDYGYTF.

The V call is TRBV4-1, the J call TRBJ1-4; weak D call: TRBD1 (6 bases). CDR1 and CDR2 (germline): MGHRA, YSYEKL. Trimming stripped 0 bases from V and 6 bases from J, with 17 bases between. The CDR3 consists of 17 residues. Here the CDR3 DNA reads TGCGCCAGCAGCCAAGAGTGGATAGGGGGGCGATATGAAAAACTGTTTTTT. Its translation is CASSQEWIGGRYEKLFF.

J is TRBJ1-1 and V is TRBV19; D is ambiguous. In germline, CDR1 is LNHDA, CDR2 SQIVND (reference sequence). This CDR3 has 9 amino acids. The V end lost 8 bases, the J end lost 12 bases, and 10 bases lay between the germline ends. CDR3 residues: CASRRPSFF. The CDR3 DNA follows: TGTGCCAGTCGACGGCCTTCTTTCTTT. The whole variable domain, remainder taken from reference TRBV19 and TRBJ1-1, is DGGITQSPKYLFRKEGQNVTLSCEQNLNHDAMYWYRQDPGQGLRLIYYSQIVNDFQKGDIAEGYSVSREKKESFPLTVTSAQKNPTAFYLCASRRPSFFGQGTRLTVV.

The gene calls are TRBV6-5 and TRBJ2-7; D is perhaps TRBD1 (5 bases). Between the trimmed V and J ends, which lost 6 bases and 6 bases, there was a span of 9 bases. Germline lookup yields CDR1 MNHEY and CDR2 SVGAGI. This CDR3 is built from 11 residues. CDR3 region: CASSREVEQYF. The CDR3 coding sequence is TGTGCCAGCAGCAGGGAAGTCGAGCAGTACTTC.